This T cell receptor (beta chain) was found in a study of blood T cell repertoires in COVID-19. This clone was observed a single time. The data were produced by immunoSEQ multiplex PCR, yet TCRdb's version contains in-frame clones alone and is incomplete. The data hold tens of thousands of clones, with around 90% observed a single time. The CDR3 contains 16 residues. Trimming shortened V by 4 bases and J by 1 base, and 16 bases separated the two germline ends. CDR1 is LGHNA, CDR2 YSLEER, per germline. This chain connects TRBV4-3 to TRBJ1-2, with D possibly being TRBD1 (5 bases). This receptor was identified in a man in his fifties with active or convalescent COVID-19. The sequenced sample consisted of peripheral blood. CDR3 sequence: CASSLSWTPLNYGYTF. The CDR3 DNA is TGCGCCAGCAGCCTCTCCTGGACACCTCTTAACTATGGCTACACCTTC.